Listed here is a single T cell receptor (beta chain). Antigen: not known. The sample is drawn from a study of a mutant IDH1 vaccine in newly diagnosed glioma. Study-level background: Patients began vaccination 4-6 weeks after radiotherapy alone, or with temozolomide cycles. The study, taken as a whole, reports: There were vaccine-induced immune responses in just under 95% of the patients.

Time point: week 11, during vaccination. Topical imiquimod accompanied each vaccine dose, which consisted of 300 ug of mutant IDH1 20-mer peptide. The CDR3 contains 14 residues. TCRdb's table, derived via immunoSEQ multiplex PCR, lists solely in-frame clones and lacks some. The table has more than 55,000 clones, 84% seen once; the top ten hold around 3.5%. This chain uses TRBV21-1 with TRBJ2-7; TRBD2 is taken as the D call from the table, unchecked against the DNA. TRBV21-1 counts as a pseudogene. This TCR was recovered from a man in his thirties or forties with glioma. Sequencing was performed on PBMCs, taken from a glioma patient whose treatment included an IDH1 peptide vaccine. The CDR3 bases are TGTGCCAGCAGCAACCGACTGGGGGACTGCGAGCAGTACTTC. This sequence encodes CASSNRLGDCEQYF.